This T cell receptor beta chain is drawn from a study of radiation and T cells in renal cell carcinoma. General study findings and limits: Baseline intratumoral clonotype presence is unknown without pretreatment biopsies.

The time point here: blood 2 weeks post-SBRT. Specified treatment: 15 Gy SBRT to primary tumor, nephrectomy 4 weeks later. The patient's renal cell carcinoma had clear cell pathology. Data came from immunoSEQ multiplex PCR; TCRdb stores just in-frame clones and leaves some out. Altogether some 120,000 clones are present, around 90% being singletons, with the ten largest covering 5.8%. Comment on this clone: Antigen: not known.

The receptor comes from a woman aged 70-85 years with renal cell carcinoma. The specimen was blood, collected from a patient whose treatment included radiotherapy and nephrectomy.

The DNA of the CDR3 is TGTGCCAGCAGCGTAGCACTAGCGGGGGCCACAGATACGCAGTATTTT. Protein product: CASSVALAGATDTQYF. This sequence joins TRBV9 and TRBJ2-3, with 11 bases lining up with TRBD2. The V gene end was trimmed by 0 bases and the J gene end by 2 bases; junction bases not matched to a gene: 2. This CDR3 is 16 amino acids long. Germline lookup yields CDR1 SGDLS and CDR2 YYNGEE. Full variable domain (remainder filled in from reference TRBV9 and TRBJ2-3): DSGVTQTPKHLITATGQRVTLRCSPRSGDLSVYWYQQSLDQGLQFLIQYYNGEERAKGNILERFSAQQFPDLHSELNLSSLELGDSALYFCASSVALAGATDTQYFGPGTRLTVL.